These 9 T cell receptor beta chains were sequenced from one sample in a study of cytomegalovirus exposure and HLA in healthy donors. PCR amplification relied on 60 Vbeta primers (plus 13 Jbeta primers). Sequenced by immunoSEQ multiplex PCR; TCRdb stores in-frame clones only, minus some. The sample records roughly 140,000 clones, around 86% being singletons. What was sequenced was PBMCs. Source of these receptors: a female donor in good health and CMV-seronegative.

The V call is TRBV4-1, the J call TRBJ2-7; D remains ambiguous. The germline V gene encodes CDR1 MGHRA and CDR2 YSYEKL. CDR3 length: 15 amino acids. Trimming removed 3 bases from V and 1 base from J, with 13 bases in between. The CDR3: CASSQKTSSSYEQYF. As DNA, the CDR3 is TGCGCCAGCAGCCAGAAGACATCGTCGTCCTACGAGCAGTACTTC.

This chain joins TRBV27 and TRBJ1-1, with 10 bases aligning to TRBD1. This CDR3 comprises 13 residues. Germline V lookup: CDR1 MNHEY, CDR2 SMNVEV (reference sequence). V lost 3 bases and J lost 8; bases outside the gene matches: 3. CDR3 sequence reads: CASSLTGGTEAFF. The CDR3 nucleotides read TGTGCCAGCAGTTTGACAGGGGGCACGGAAGCTTTCTTT.

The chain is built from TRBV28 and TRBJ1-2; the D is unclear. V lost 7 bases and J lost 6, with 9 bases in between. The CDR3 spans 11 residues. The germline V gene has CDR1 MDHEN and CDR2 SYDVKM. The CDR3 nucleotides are TGTGCCAGCAATCCCGGAGATGGCTACACCTTC. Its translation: CASNPGDGYTF.

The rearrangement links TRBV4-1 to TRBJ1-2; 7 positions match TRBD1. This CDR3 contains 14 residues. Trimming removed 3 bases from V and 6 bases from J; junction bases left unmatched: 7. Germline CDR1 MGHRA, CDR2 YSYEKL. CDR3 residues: CASSQPRQGHGYTF. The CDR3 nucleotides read TGCGCCAGCAGCCAGCCCCGACAGGGCCATGGCTACACCTTC.

The CDR3 loop is CASSLRQGLGTQYF. The CDR3, as DNA: TGTGCCAGCAGTTTAAGGCAGGGCCTCGGGACCCAGTACTTC. This chain uses TRBV27 with TRBJ2-5; D is possibly TRBD1 (5 bases). CDR1 MNHEY and CDR2 SMNVEV come from the germline V gene (reference sequence). This CDR3 has 14 residues. Trimming left V 2 bases short and J 7 bases short, with 14 bases between.

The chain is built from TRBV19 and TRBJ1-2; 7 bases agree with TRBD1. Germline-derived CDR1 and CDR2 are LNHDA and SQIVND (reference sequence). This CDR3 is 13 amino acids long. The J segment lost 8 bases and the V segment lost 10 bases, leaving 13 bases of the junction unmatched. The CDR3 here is CATSQGRSIGYTF. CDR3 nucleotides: TGTGCCACCTCACAGGGGCGTTCAATCGGCTACACCTTC.

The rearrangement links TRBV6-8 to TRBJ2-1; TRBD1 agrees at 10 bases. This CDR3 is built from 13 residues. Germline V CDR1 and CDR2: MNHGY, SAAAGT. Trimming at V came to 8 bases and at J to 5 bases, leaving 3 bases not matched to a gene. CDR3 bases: TGTGCCAGCCCGGGACAGGGGAACAATGAGCAGTTCTTC. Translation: CASPGQGNNEQFF.

CDR3 loop: CASSLAAISGNTIYF. In DNA, the CDR3 is TGCGCCAGCAGCTTAGCAGCGATATCTGGAAACACCATATATTTT. The chain combines TRBV5-1 with TRBJ1-3; D gene unclear. The germline gives CDR1 SGHRS, CDR2 YFSETQ. The CDR3 contains 15 residues. Trimming took off 2 bases at V and 1 base at J, with 10 bases between the two ends.

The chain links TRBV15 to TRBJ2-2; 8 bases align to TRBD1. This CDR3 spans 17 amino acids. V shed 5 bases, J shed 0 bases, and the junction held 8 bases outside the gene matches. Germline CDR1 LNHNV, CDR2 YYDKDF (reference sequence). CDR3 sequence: CATSGDGDRTNTGELFF. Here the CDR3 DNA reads TGTGCCACCAGCGGTGATGGGGACAGGACGAACACCGGGGAGCTGTTTTTT.